Sequencing of this TCR beta chain was carried out in a study of tumor and adjacent non-tumor tissue in lung cancer. The template was RNA from unsorted bulk tissue. More than 3 cm separated this lung sample from the edge of the tumor. There are 15 residues in the CDR3. Germline values: CDR1 SGHAT, CDR2 FQNNGV. After removal of 5 bases from V and 5 bases from J, the junction contained 7 bases not matched to a gene. Three rounds of nested PCR, following a modified ARM-PCR protocol, produced the TCRbeta library. TCRdb analysed the multiplex PCR reads with MiXCR anew, one entry per CDR3 protein. The data contain approximately 77,000 distinct CDR3 sequences, roughly 80% of them singletons. This clonotype was detected a few times.

The chain links TRBV11-2 to TRBJ1-1; TRBD1 aligns across 11 bases. The sequencing sample was made of distant non-tumor lung tissue. The source is a man in his fifties or sixties with non-small cell lung cancer. CDR3 nucleotide sequence: TGTGCCAGCAGCCGAGGACAGGGGGCCCGAACTGAAGCTTTCTTT. It encodes CASSRGQGARTEAFF.